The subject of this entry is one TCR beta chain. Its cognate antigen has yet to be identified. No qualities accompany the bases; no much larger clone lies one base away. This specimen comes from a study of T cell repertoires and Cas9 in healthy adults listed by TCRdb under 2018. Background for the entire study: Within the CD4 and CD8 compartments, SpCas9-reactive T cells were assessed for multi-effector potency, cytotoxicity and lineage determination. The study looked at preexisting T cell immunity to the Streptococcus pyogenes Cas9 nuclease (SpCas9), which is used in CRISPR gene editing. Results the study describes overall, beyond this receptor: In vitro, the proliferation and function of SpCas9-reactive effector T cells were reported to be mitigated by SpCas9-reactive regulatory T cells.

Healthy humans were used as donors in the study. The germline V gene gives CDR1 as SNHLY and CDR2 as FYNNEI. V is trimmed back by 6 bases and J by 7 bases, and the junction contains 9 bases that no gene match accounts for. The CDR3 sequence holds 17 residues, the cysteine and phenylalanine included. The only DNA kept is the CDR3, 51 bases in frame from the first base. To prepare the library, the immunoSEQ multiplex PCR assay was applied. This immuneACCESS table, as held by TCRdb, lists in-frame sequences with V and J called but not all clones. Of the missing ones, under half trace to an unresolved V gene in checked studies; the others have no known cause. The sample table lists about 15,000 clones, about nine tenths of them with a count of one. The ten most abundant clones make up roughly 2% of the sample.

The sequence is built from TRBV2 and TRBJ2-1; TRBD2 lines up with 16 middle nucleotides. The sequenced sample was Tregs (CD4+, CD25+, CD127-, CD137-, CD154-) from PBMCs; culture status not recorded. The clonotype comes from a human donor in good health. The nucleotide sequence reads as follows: TGTGCCAGCAGAATCCCGGGACTAGCGGGGGGGCGAAATGAGCAGTTCTTC. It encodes CASRIPGLAGGRNEQFF.